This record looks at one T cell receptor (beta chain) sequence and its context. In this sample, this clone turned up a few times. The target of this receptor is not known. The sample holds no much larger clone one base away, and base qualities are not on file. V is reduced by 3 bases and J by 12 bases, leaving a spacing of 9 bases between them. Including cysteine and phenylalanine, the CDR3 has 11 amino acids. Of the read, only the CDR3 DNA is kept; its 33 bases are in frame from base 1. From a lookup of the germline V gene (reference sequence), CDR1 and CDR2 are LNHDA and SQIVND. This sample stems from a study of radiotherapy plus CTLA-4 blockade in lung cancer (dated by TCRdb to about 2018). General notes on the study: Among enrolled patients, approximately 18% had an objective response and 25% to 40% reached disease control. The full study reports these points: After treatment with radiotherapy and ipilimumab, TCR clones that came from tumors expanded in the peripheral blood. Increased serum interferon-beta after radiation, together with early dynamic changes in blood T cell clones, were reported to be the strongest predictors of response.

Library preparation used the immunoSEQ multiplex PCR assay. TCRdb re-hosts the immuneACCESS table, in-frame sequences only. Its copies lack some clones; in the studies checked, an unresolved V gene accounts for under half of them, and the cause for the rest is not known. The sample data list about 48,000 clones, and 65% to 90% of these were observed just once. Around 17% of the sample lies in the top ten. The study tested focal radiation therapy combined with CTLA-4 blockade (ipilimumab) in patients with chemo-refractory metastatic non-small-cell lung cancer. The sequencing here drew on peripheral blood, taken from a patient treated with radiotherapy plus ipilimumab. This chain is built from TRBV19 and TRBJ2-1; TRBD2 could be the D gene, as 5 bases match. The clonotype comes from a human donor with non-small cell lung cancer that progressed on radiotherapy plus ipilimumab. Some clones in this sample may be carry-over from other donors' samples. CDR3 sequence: CASSIGVGQFF. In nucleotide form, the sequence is TGTGCCAGTAGTATCGGGGTCGGGCAGTTCTTC.